This TCR beta chain originates from a study of radiotherapy plus CTLA-4 blockade in lung cancer. In the study overall: Objective responses occurred in about 17% of patients; 25% to 35% had disease control.

Study-wide findings and caveats: Dynamics of early blood T cell clones, together with interferon-beta, were reportedly the best predictors of response. Researchers report tumor-derived TCR clones expanding in blood after radiotherapy plus ipilimumab.

Germline CDR1 is SGHNT and CDR2 is YENEEA. This CDR3 has 15 amino acids. V lost 3 bases to trimming and J lost 1 base; unmatched junction nucleotides: 3. In this sample, this clone turned up a few times. Its antigen is currently unknown. Only in-frame clones appear in the TCRdb table, and some are missing; sequencing was by immunoSEQ multiplex PCR. The sample includes 100,000 or so clones, approximately 83% of them seen just once. With ipilimumab providing CTLA-4 blockade, focal radiation was administered to patients who had chemo-refractory metastatic non-small-cell lung cancer. This sequence joins TRBV11-3 and TRBJ2-1; the match to TRBD2 covers 7 bases. The receptor's source is a human donor with non-small cell lung cancer that progressed on radiotherapy plus ipilimumab. This specimen was peripheral blood, taken from a patient treated with radiotherapy plus ipilimumab. CDR3 bases: TGTGCCAGCAGCTTCCCGGGACTATCCTACAATGAGCAGTTCTTC. The encoded protein is CASSFPGLSYNEQFF.